This T cell receptor (beta chain) was observed in a study of T cell responses to AZD1222 COVID-19 vaccine. General study points: Spike-specific TCR breadth and depth were elevated following two AZD1222 doses.

Germline values: CDR1 MNHEY, CDR2 SVGAGI. V dropped 0 bases and J dropped 2 bases, with 5 bases sitting between them. This CDR3 is built from 13 residues. Only in-frame clones appear in the TCRdb table, and some are missing; sequencing was by immunoSEQ multiplex PCR. The table shows over 50,000 clones, with approximately 85% occurring only once. A remark on this clone: Its antigen is still unknown. The sample has other DNA sequences that encode this CDR3 too.

The clonotype originates from an adult who received the AZD1222 COVID-19 vaccine. The V gene is TRBV6-5, the J gene TRBJ2-7; D unresolved. Material: peripheral blood, obtained 28 days after the second AZD1222 dose. The CDR3 region is CASSYSQTYEQYF. The DNA of the CDR3 is TGTGCCAGCAGTTACTCTCAGACCTACGAGCAGTACTTC.